The 20 T cell receptor beta chains given below trace back to one sample, sequenced in a study of metastatic and nonmetastatic thyroid tumors. TCRdb redid the clone calls on the PCR reads using MiXCR. The sample yields over 10,000 clones, 32% seen once. Before thyroid surgery, none of the patients had received any treatment. Material for sequencing was tumor tissue. Receptors originate from a female donor with papillary thyroid cancer or a benign thyroid nodule (not recorded which). Some clones in this sample may be carry-over from other donors' samples.

This clone was counted only a few times. The gene calls are TRBV19 and TRBJ1-3; D possibly corresponds to TRBD1 (5 bases). Trimming shortened V by 5 bases and J by 1 base, and 9 bases separated the two germline ends. CDR3 length: 14 amino acids. Germline-derived CDR1 and CDR2 are LNHDA and SQIVND (reference sequence). The CDR3 spells CASSPGTSGNTIYF. The CDR3 DNA reads as TGTGCCAGTAGTCCCGGGACGTCTGGAAACACCATATATTTT.

By frequency in the sample, this clone is medium-sized (0.01 to 0.1%). This chain uses TRBV5-1 with TRBJ1-2; possible D gene TRBD1, 6 bases. There are 14 residues in the CDR3. Germline V gives CDR1 SGHRS, CDR2 YFSETQ. The V end was cut by 5 bases, the J end by 3 bases, with 14 bases between. As DNA, the CDR3 is TGCGCCAGCAGTCTGGGGGGGGCAGACTATGGCTACACCTTC. Amino acids: CASSLGGADYGYTF.

This clone was detected a few times. The gene calls are TRBV28 and TRBJ1-5; D is undetermined. Germline V CDR1 and CDR2: MDHEN, SYDVKM. V dropped 8 bases and J dropped 3 bases, with 8 bases sitting between them. This CDR3 has 12 amino acids. CDR3 DNA sequence: TGTGCCAGCCGCCCAGTCAATCAGCCCCAGCATTTT. Its translation: CASRPVNQPQHF.

In its sample, this clone was seen once. This CDR3 is CSARRLAGYEQYF. The CDR3 DNA follows: TGCAGTGCTCGCCGGCTAGCGGGCTACGAGCAGTACTTC. The chain has TRBV20-1 and TRBJ2-7, with 8 nucleotides matching TRBD2. V shed 5 bases, J shed 3 bases, and the junction held 6 bases outside the gene matches. The germline V gene has CDR1 DFQATT and CDR2 SNEGSKA (reference sequence). The CDR3 runs to 13 residues.

The chain is built from TRBV20-1 and TRBJ2-1; 7 bases agree with TRBD1. Germline loops: CDR1 DFQATT, CDR2 SNEGSKA (reference sequence). The CDR3 totals 12 residues. The CDR3 region is CRAMGQYNEQFF. CDR3 nucleotides: TGCAGGGCAATGGGACAGTACAATGAGCAGTTCTTC.

This clone has more than one count but fewer than ten. V is TRBV15 and J is TRBJ1-1; 7 bases align to TRBD1. The V and J ends lost 2 bases and 5 bases, in that order; junction bases with no gene match: 11. Germline lookup yields CDR1 LNHNV and CDR2 YYDKDF (reference sequence). CDR3 length: 16 amino acids. The CDR3 bases are TGTGCCACCAGCAGAACAAACAGGGGTGGTAGAACTGAAGCTTTCTTT. Translation gives CATSRTNRGGRTEAFF.

This clone occurred many times. This rearrangement joins TRBV7-9 to TRBJ2-3; a possible D gene is TRBD2 (6 bases). Germline V gives CDR1 SEHNR, CDR2 FQNEAQ (reference sequence). Trimming cost V 5 bases and J 4 bases, with 16 bases left between them. The CDR3 loop spans 15 amino acids. Written as DNA, the CDR3 is TGTGCCAGCAGCCCCTGGCAGGGACTTCCAGATACGCAGTATTTT. Its translation is CASSPWQGLPDTQYF.

The J gene is TRBJ2-1, the V gene TRBV11-2, with TRBD2 matching over 10 bases. V lost 5 bases, J lost 7 bases, and 11 bases stayed unmatched. Germline V gene sequence: CDR1 SGHAT, CDR2 FQNNGV. The CDR3 is 16 residues long. CDR3 residues: CASSRILAGMANEQFF. In nucleotides, the CDR3 is TGTGCCAGCAGCCGAATACTAGCGGGAATGGCAAATGAGCAGTTCTTC.

The chain joins TRBV19 to TRBJ2-2; D gene uncertain. The length of the CDR3 is 13 residues. Deletions cut 7 bases from V and 7 bases from J, with 13 bases between. The germline V gene encodes CDR1 LNHDA and CDR2 SQIVND (reference sequence). CDR3 in DNA: TGTGCCAGTATGGCCGTGCGGCACGGGGAGCTGTTTTTT. It encodes CASMAVRHGELFF. Based on the CDR3 plus reference TRBV19 and TRBJ2-2, the full variable domain is DGGITQSPKYLFRKEGQNVTLSCEQNLNHDAMYWYRQDPGQGLRLIYYSQIVNDFQKGDIAEGYSVSREKKESFPLTVTSAQKNPTAFYLCASMAVRHGELFFGEGSRLTVL.

V usage is TRBV11-2 and J usage is TRBJ1-1, with unresolved D. This CDR3 has 13 residues. With 7 bases removed from V and 7 bases from J, the gap between germline ends came to 16 bases. Germline loops: CDR1 SGHAT, CDR2 FQNNGV. Here the CDR3 DNA reads TGTGCCAGCACCCCCGTTAATGCCCTTGAAGCTTTCTTT. Its protein is CASTPVNALEAFF.

This clone was picked up a small number of times. The rearrangement joins TRBV28 to TRBJ2-6; D ambiguous. The CDR3 contains 19 residues. Germline assignment: CDR1 MDHEN and CDR2 SYDVKM. The V gene lost 5 bases and the J gene lost 4 bases, with 24 bases spanning the gap. CDR3 DNA: TGTGCCAGCAGTAGCCCAGACATTCTAAAAGTCTCCGGGGCCAACGTCCTGACTTTC. Protein sequence: CASSSPDILKVSGANVLTF.

In its sample, this clone ranks as medium-sized (0.01 to 0.1%). The rearrangement uses TRBV3-1 and TRBJ1-2; no clear D. CDR1 LGHDT and CDR2 YNNKEL come from the germline V gene (reference sequence). The CDR3 consists of 13 residues. The V end lost 1 base, the J end lost 2 bases, and 5 bases lay between the germline ends. The CDR3 DNA follows: TGTGCCAGCAGCCAAGCACGAAACTATGGCTACACCTTC. It yields the protein CASSQARNYGYTF.

Within the sample, this clone is medium-sized. This sequence joins TRBV24-1 and TRBJ2-6; D gene uncertain. Trimming removed 4 bases at V and 0 bases at J, with 12 bases between. Germline V CDR1 and CDR2: KGHDR, SFDVKD. The length of the CDR3 is 17 residues. CDR3 in amino acids: CATSDVSRFSGANVLTF. The DNA for the CDR3 is TGTGCCACCAGTGACGTTTCCCGTTTCTCTGGGGCCAACGTCCTGACTTTC.

This rearrangement joins TRBV30 to TRBJ2-7; D is perhaps TRBD1 (5 bases). Germline CDR1 GTSNPN, CDR2 SVGIG (reference sequence). The V end lost 2 bases, the J end lost 2 bases, and 7 bases lay between the germline ends. The CDR3 is made up of 12 amino acids. The DNA for the CDR3 is TGTGCCTGGAGTCGGACAACCTACGAGCAGTACTTC. Its translation is CAWSRTTYEQYF.

The gene calls are TRBV4-2 and TRBJ2-3; 14 bases match TRBD2. The CDR3 is 16 residues long. Germline V gene lookup returns CDR1 LGHNA and CDR2 YNFKEQ. J was trimmed by 2 bases and V by 4 bases; bases with no gene match: 2. In nucleotides, the CDR3 is TGTGCCAGCAGCCGGACTAGCGGGAGGCTCACAGATACGCAGTATTTT. Translating it yields CASSRTSGRLTDTQYF.

As concerns this clone: A read error may produce the germline difference seen at one junction end. The chain employs TRBV2 and TRBJ1-5; 7 nucleotides match TRBD1. This CDR3 contains 15 residues. CDR1 is SNHLY and CDR2 is FYNNEI in the germline V gene. CDR3 amino acids: CASSQTGNSDQPQHF. The CDR3 DNA is TGTGCCAGCAGCCAGACAGGGAATAGCGATCAGCCCCAGCATTTT. The whole variable domain, remainder taken from reference TRBV2 and TRBJ1-5, is EPEVTQTPSHQVTQMGQEVILRCVPISNHLYFYWYRQILGQKVEFLVSFYNNEISEKSEIFDDQFSVERPDGSNFTLKIRSTKLEDSAMYFCASSQTGNSDQPQHFGDGTRLSIL.

This clone was counted once. This chain links TRBV7-9 with TRBJ2-7; tentative D call: TRBD1 (6 bases). CDR3 size: 15 residues. Germline lookup yields CDR1 SEHNR and CDR2 FQNEAQ (reference sequence). V was pared by 4 bases and J by 1 base, with 14 bases between. CDR3 nucleotides: TGTGCCAGCAGCTCTGGGGGACATTATTCCTACGAGCAGTACTTC. It is translated as CASSSGGHYSYEQYF.

This rearrangement joins TRBV7-8 to TRBJ1-6, with D maybe TRBD1 (6 bases). The CDR3 has 16 residues. V lost 5 bases and J 10 bases, leaving 21 bases between the germline ends. Per germline, CDR1 SGHVS and CDR2 FQNEAQ. The CDR3 region has the DNA TGTGCCAGCAGCCCCGGGGGGTGGGCAGGGGTCTCACCCCTCCACTTT. Translation gives CASSPGGWAGVSPLHF.

Comments on this clone: A much larger clone lies a single base off, so this may be a read error. V is TRBV20-1 and J is TRBJ2-3; a weak D match, TRBD2 (7 bases). Per the germline V gene, CDR1 is DFQATT and CDR2 is SNEGSKA (reference sequence). The CDR3 consists of 16 residues. CDR3 in amino acids: CSARARDMAGVGTQYF. The CDR3 DNA reads TGCAGCGCTAGAGCCCGGGACATGGCGGGAGTGGGTACGCAGTATTTT.

The chain carries TRBV5-1 and TRBJ1-1; the D is unclear. Germline assignment: CDR1 SGHRS and CDR2 YFSETQ. The germline V and J ends were trimmed by 4 bases and 1 base, with 14 bases remaining between them. The CDR3 contains 15 residues. The CDR3 here is CASSPDRFPNTEAFF. CDR3 in DNA: TGCGCCAGCAGCCCGGACCGGTTTCCGAACACTGAAGCTTTCTTT.